This TCR beta chain was found in a study of regulatory T cells in long-lasting Graves disease. Study outcomes and limitations: Persistent Graves' disease cases displayed lower TCR diversity than newly diagnosed ones.

V shed 2 bases and J shed 2 bases, with 11 bases lying between them. Germline lookup yields CDR1 SGHKS and CDR2 YYEKEE (reference sequence). The CDR3 spans 15 residues. This clonotype appeared a few times. Its antigen is as yet unknown. To make TCR beta libraries, researchers used iRepertoire HTBI primers and Arm-PCR of CDR3 regions. One entry per CDR3 protein results from TCRdb running MiXCR on the multiplex PCR reads. Of some 490,000 distinct CDR3 sequences listed, about 12% are singletons. The time point here: newly diagnosed GD, antithyroid drugs for less than 3 months. Isolated PBMC RNA provided the starting material for the TCR library. Separately, the same data were catalogued under a study of T cells in Graves' hyperthyroidism and ophthalmopathy.

The sequence came from a woman in her thirties with Graves disease. The J gene is TRBJ1-5, the V gene TRBV5-5; D gene uncertain. The material was peripheral blood mononuclear cells (PBMCs), obtained at new diagnosis, from a patient treated with antithyroid drugs. In DNA form, the CDR3 reads TGTGCCAGCAGCTTTGGGTTTAGAGGCAATCAGCCCCAGCATTTT. This encodes CASSFGFRGNQPQHF.